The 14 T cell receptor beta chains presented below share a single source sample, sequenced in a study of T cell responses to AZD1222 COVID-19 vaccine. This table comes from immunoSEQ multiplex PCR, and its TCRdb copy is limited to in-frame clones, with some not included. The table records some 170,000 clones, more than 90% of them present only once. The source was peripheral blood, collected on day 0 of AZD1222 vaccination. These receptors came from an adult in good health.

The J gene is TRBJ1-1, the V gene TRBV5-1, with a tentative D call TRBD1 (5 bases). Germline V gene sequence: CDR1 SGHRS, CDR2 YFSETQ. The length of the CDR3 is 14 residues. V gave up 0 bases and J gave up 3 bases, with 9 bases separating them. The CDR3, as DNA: TGCGCCAGCAGCTTGGAGTGGGGCTACACTGAAGCTTTCTTT. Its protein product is CASSLEWGYTEAFF.

DNA of the CDR3: TGCGCCAGCAGCCAAGACAGCAACTCTGGAAACACCATATATTTT. It codes for CASSQDSNSGNTIYF. This rearrangement joins TRBV4-1 to TRBJ1-3; D gene unclear. V was clipped by 0 bases and J by 0 bases, with 6 bases between them. The CDR3 totals 15 residues. CDR1 and CDR2 (germline): MGHRA, YSYEKL.

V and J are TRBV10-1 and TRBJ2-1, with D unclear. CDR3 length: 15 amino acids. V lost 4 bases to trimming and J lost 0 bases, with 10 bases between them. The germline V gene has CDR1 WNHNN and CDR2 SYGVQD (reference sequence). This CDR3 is CASSGGSSSYNEQFF. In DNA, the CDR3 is TGCGCCAGCAGTGGTGGCTCCAGCTCCTACAATGAGCAGTTCTTC.

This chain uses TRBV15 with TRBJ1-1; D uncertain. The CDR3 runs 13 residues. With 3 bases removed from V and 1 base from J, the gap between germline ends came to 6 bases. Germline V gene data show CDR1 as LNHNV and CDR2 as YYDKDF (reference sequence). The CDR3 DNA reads TGTGCCACCAGCAGGGGTCCGAACACTGAAGCTTTCTTT. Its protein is CATSRGPNTEAFF.

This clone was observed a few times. CDR3 sequence reads: CASSQDSHLTEAFF. CDR3 nucleotides: TGCGCCAGCAGCCAGGACAGTCACCTCACTGAAGCTTTCTTT. The rearrangement links TRBV5-1 to TRBJ1-1, with a tentative D call TRBD1 (6 bases). Trimming left V 4 bases short and J 4 bases short, with 14 bases between. Germline CDR1 is SGHRS and CDR2 is YFSETQ. This CDR3 has 14 amino acids.

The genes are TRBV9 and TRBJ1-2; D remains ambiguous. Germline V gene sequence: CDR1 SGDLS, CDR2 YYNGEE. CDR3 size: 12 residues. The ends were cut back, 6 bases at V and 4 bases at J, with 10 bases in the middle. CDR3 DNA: TGTGCCAGCAAGCGGTCCTCCTATGGCTACACCTTC. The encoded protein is CASKRSSYGYTF.

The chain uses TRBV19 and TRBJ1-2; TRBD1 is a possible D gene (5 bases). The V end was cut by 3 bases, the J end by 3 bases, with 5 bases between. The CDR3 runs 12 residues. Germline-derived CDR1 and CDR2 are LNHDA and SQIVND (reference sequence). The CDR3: CASSMGHYGYTF. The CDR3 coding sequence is TGTGCCAGTAGTATGGGGCACTATGGCTACACCTTC.

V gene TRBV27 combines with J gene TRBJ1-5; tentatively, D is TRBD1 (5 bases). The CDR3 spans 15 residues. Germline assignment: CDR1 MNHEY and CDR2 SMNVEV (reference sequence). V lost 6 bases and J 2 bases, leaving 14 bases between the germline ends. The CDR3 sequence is CASRPRGGGNQPQHF. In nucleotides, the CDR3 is TGTGCCAGCAGGCCAAGGGGTGGGGGCAATCAGCCCCAGCATTTT.

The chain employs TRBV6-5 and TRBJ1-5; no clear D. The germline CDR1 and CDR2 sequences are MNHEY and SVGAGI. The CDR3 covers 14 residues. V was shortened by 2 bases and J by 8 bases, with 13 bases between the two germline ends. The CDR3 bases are TGTGCCAGCAGTTACGCCAGAGCGGGGAAGCCCCAGCATTTT. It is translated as CASSYARAGKPQHF.

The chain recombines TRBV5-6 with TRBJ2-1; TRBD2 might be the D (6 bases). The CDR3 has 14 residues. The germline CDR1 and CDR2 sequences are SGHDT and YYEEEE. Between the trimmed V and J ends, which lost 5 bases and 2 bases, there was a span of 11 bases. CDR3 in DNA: TGTGCCAGCAGTAGTGGGAGGCCCTACAATGAGCAGTTCTTC. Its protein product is CASSSGRPYNEQFF.

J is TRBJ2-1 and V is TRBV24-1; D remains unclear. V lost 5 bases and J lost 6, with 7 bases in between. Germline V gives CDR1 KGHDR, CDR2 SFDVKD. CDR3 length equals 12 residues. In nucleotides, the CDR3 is TGTGCCACCAGTGCTTCTACCAATGAGCAGTTCTTC. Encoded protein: CATSASTNEQFF.

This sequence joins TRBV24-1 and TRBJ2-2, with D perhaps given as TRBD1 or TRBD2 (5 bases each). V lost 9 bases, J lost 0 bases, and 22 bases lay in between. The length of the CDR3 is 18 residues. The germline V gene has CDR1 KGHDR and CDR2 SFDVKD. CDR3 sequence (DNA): TGTGCCACCTCCGACCGGAGTCAGCTGGGGGCGAACACCGGGGAGCTGTTTTTT. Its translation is CATSDRSQLGANTGELFF.

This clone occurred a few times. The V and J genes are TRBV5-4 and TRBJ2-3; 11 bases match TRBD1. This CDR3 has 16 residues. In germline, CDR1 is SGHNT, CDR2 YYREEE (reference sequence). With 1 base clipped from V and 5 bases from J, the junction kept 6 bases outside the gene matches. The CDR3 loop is CASSLPGTGGRDTQYF. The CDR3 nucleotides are TGTGCCAGCAGCTTGCCTGGGACAGGGGGTCGAGATACGCAGTATTTT.

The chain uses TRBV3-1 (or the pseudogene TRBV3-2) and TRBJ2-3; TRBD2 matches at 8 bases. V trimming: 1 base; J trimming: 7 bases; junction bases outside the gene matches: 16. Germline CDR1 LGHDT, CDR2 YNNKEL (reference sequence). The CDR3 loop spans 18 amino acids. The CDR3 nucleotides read TGTGCCAGCAGCCAAGCCCCCCCTTTAGCGGGAAAAGGATATACGCAGTATTTT. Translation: CASSQAPPLAGKGYTQYF.